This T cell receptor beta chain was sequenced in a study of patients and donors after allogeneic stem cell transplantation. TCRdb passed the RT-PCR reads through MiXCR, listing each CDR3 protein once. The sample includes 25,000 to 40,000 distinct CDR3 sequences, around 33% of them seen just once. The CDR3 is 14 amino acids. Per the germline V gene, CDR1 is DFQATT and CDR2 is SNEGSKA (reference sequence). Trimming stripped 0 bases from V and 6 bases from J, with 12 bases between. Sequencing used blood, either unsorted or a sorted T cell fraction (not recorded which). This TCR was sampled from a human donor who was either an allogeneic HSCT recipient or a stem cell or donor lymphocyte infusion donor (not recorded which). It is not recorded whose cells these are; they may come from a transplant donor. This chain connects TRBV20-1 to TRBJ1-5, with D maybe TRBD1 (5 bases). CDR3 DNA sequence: TGCAGTGCTAGAGATCGGGGGGGATCTCAGCCCCAGCATTTT. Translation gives CSARDRGGSQPQHF.